The 14 T cell receptor beta chains given below trace back to one sample, sequenced in a study of cytomegalovirus exposure and HLA in healthy donors. PCR involved 60 Vbeta and 13 Jbeta primers. Using immunoSEQ multiplex PCR, the repertoire was profiled, and TCRdb retains in-frame clones only, with some absent. The sample lists around 150,000 clones; over 60% were seen once. The sequencing input was PBMCs. These receptors all stem from a woman aged 40 to 50 in good health and CMV-seronegative.

V and J are TRBV18 and TRBJ2-3; D perhaps matches TRBD1 (6 bases). The CDR3 consists of 15 residues. Between the trimmed V and J ends, which lost 3 bases and 0 bases, there was a span of 10 bases. Germline-derived CDR1 and CDR2 are KGHSH and LQKENI. In DNA, the CDR3 is TGTGCCAGCTCACCCCGACAGGCCAGCACAGATACGCAGTATTTT. Its translation is CASSPRQASTDTQYF. The whole variable domain, remainder taken from reference TRBV18 and TRBJ2-3, is NAGVMQNPRHLVRRRGQEARLRCSPMKGHSHVYWYRQLPEEGLKFMVYLQKENIIDESGMPKERFSAEFPKEGPSILRIQQVVRGDSAAYFCASSPRQASTDTQYFGPGTRLTVL.

The chain recombines TRBV9 with TRBJ2-1; TRBD2 agrees at 8 bases. CDR3 size: 18 residues. Germline V lookup: CDR1 SGDLS, CDR2 YYNGEE. The trim removed 3 bases at V and 10 bases at J, leaving 21 bases unmatched. The CDR3 bases are TGTGCCAGCAGCGAATCCCCTCTTGCAGCGGGGGCCTGGCTCGAGCAGTTCTTC. This translates into CASSESPLAAGAWLEQFF.

Concerning this clone itself: An end of the junction differs from the germline gene, which may be a read error. This chain joins TRBV7-9 and TRBJ1-1; 7 nucleotides line up with TRBD1. CDR3 length equals 14 residues. CDR1 is SEHNR and CDR2 is FQNEAQ in the germline V gene (reference sequence). The chain's CDR3 is CSSSPRQGFTEAFF. In DNA, the CDR3 is TGTTCCAGCAGCCCGCGACAGGGTTTCACTGAAGCTTTCTTT. The complete variable domain, with remaining parts taken from reference TRBV7-9 and TRBJ1-1, reads DTGVSQNPRHKITKRGQNVTFRCDPISEHNRLYWYRQTLGQGPEFLTYFQNEAQLEKSRLLSDRFSAERPKGSFSTLEIQRTEQGDSAMYLCSSSPRQGFTEAFFGQGTRLTVV.

This chain joins TRBV5-5 and TRBJ1-3; TRBD1 matches 7 bases. V lost 2 bases to trimming and J lost 0 bases; unmatched junction nucleotides: 5. The germline V gene encodes CDR1 SGHKS and CDR2 YYEKEE (reference sequence). The CDR3 length is 16 residues. CDR3 coding DNA: TGTGCCAGCAGCTTACTGGGACAGAACTCTGGAAACACCATATATTTT. Encoded protein: CASSLLGQNSGNTIYF.

The chain joins TRBV18 to TRBJ1-1; possibly TRBD1 for D (5 bases). The ends were cut back, 6 bases at V and 2 bases at J, with 10 bases in the middle. Germline lookup yields CDR1 KGHSH and CDR2 LQKENI. The CDR3 runs 13 residues. The CDR3 bases are TGTGCCAGCTCCGTGGGGGGAAACACTGAAGCTTTCTTT. This encodes CASSVGGNTEAFF. The whole variable domain, remainder taken from reference TRBV18 and TRBJ1-1, is NAGVMQNPRHLVRRRGQEARLRCSPMKGHSHVYWYRQLPEEGLKFMVYLQKENIIDESGMPKERFSAEFPKEGPSILRIQQVVRGDSAAYFCASSVGGNTEAFFGQGTRLTVV.

The chain joins TRBV14 to TRBJ2-5; unclear D gene. The germline V gene encodes CDR1 SGHDN and CDR2 FVKESK. The V end lost 4 bases, the J end lost 2 bases, and 5 bases lay between the germline ends. The CDR3 runs 12 residues. CDR3 bases: TGTGCCAGCAGCCTATTACAAGAGACCCAGTACTTC. Amino acid sequence: CASSLLQETQYF.

This rearrangement joins TRBV28 to TRBJ2-3; TRBD2 agrees at 8 bases. CDR3 length: 16 amino acids. With V trimmed by 2 bases and J by 6 bases, 10 bases remained unmatched. Germline CDR1 reads MDHEN; CDR2 reads SYDVKM. CDR3 bases: TGTGCCAGCAGTTTAGAGGGAGGAACGGGGGGGGATACGCAGTATTTT. Translating gives CASSLEGGTGGDTQYF.

The rearrangement uses TRBV6-5 and TRBJ2-5; 8 nucleotides line up with TRBD2. Losses at the gene ends were 2 bases for V and 9 bases for J; bases not matched to a gene: 2. The CDR3 is 12 residues long. The germline V gene encodes CDR1 MNHEY and CDR2 SVGAGI. The CDR3 loop reads CASSYVRGAQYF. CDR3 nucleotide sequence: TGTGCCAGCAGTTACGTGCGGGGGGCCCAGTACTTC.

This sequence joins TRBV7-2 and TRBJ2-7; 8 nucleotides line up with TRBD2. V gave up 5 bases and J gave up 2 bases; unmatched junction bases: 5. The length of the CDR3 is 14 residues. Germline V gene sequence: CDR1 SGHTA, CDR2 FQGNSA. CDR3 DNA sequence: TGTGCCAGCAGCCCGAGCGGGGGACCCTACGAGCAGTACTTC. It yields the protein CASSPSGGPYEQYF.

The chain couples TRBV2 to TRBJ2-2, with 7 bases aligning to TRBD2. The CDR3 is made up of 15 amino acids. Trimming took 6 bases from V and 6 from J; bases not matched to a gene: 10. CDR1 and CDR2 from the germline V gene are SNHLY and FYNNEI. CDR3 loop: CASSLHRLAAGELFF. The CDR3, as DNA: TGTGCCAGCAGCCTCCACAGACTAGCAGCCGGGGAGCTGTTTTTT.

This clone was seen once. The chain employs TRBV19 and TRBJ2-7, with no clear D. V lost 6 bases and J lost 0, with 12 bases in between. The germline V gene has CDR1 LNHDA and CDR2 SQIVND (reference sequence). The CDR3 has 14 amino acids. The CDR3 region has the DNA TGTGCCAGTAGAGACACCCTGAGCTCCTACGAGCAGTACTTC. Its translation is CASRDTLSSYEQYF.

The V call is TRBV28, the J call TRBJ2-1, with TRBD2 matching over 13 bases. V trimming: 8 bases; J trimming: 7 bases; junction bases outside the gene matches: 5. The germline V gene encodes CDR1 MDHEN and CDR2 SYDVKM. The CDR3 runs 14 residues. CDR3 coding DNA: TGTGCCAGCCACGGGACTAGCGGGGCTAATGAGCAGTTCTTC. The encoded protein is CASHGTSGANEQFF.

The CDR3 DNA is TGTGCCAGCTCACCATTTCTCTTTGGGAGGGGCCCTAGCGCCACTAGCACAGATACGCAGTATTTT. Protein: CASSPFLFGRGPSATSTDTQYF. The chain joins TRBV18 to TRBJ2-3; 7 bases match TRBD2. V trimming: 2 bases; J trimming: 0 bases; junction bases outside the gene matches: 23. The CDR3 length is 22 residues. Germline V lookup: CDR1 KGHSH, CDR2 LQKENI.

The rearrangement links TRBV11-1 to TRBJ1-1; no reliable D call. Germline V CDR1 and CDR2: SGHAT, FQDESV (reference sequence). The CDR3 consists of 15 residues. V lost 2 bases and J 1 base, leaving 11 bases between the germline ends. CDR3 amino acids: CASSLSRGENTEAFF. The CDR3 nucleotides read TGTGCCAGCAGCTTATCGCGCGGAGAGAACACTGAAGCTTTCTTT.